This T cell receptor (beta chain) was sequenced for a study of beta chain features in type 1 diabetes. Overall study: No age, gender or cell yield differences were seen between patients and healthy donors. Overall study results and limits: All four CD4+ subsets of Type 1 diabetes patients contained TCRB CDR3s that were moderately but significantly shorter. Patients showed naive, central memory and Treg TCRB repertoires that appeared more similar than those of healthy donors.

Expressed TCRB transcripts were sequenced because the entire RNA isolate underwent reverse transcription. Sequenced naive, central memory and regulatory T cell samples produced an average of roughly 3.5 million reads. Here immunoSEQ multiplex PCR was the method, and the copy in TCRdb shows in-frame clones only, minus some. The table includes about 260,000 clones, over 65% detected once. On this clone: Its antigen is still unknown.

The CDR3 covers 11 residues. Trimming shortened V by 7 bases and J by 11 bases, and 15 bases separated the two germline ends. CDR1 and CDR2 from the germline V gene are SQVTM and ANQGSEA. This rearrangement joins TRBV29-1 to TRBJ2-1, with a weak D call TRBD1 (5 bases). The specimen sequenced was naive CD4+ T cells from blood. This clonotype originated in a man in his thirties or forties in good health. This chain's CDR3 is CSGEKDNQQFF. CDR3 in DNA: TGCAGCGGTGAGAAGGACAACCAGCAGTTCTTC.